The 23 T cell receptor beta chains in this list originate from one sample, sequenced in a study of cytomegalovirus exposure and HLA in healthy donors. The study ran its PCR with 60 Vbeta and 13 Jbeta primers. Assay used: immunoSEQ multiplex PCR; TCRdb lists only in-frame clones, some missing. The repertoire includes 200,000 to 250,000 clones, 65% to 80% of them detected once, and 15% to 18% sits in the top ten. The specimen was PBMCs. The receptors come from a man between 40 and 49 years old in good health and CMV-seronegative.

The chain joins TRBV23-1 to TRBJ2-5, with TRBD1 matching 9 bases. TRBV23-1 is an ORF; its function is uncertain. J was trimmed by 6 bases and V by 5 bases; bases with no gene match: 16. CDR3 length equals 17 residues. In DNA, the CDR3 is TGCGCCAGCAGTACCCCGGGACAGGGCGGTCGGAAACAGACCCAGTACTTC. Translated: CASSTPGQGGRKQTQYF.

V gene TRBV9 combines with J gene TRBJ2-7, with a possible D match to TRBD1 (6 bases). V lost 3 bases to trimming and J lost 2 bases, with 15 bases between them. This CDR3 has 15 residues. Germline loops: CDR1 SGDLS, CDR2 YYNGEE. CDR3 region: CASSASGTNPYEQYF. The DNA for the CDR3 is TGTGCCAGCAGCGCCTCCGGGACAAATCCCTACGAGCAGTACTTC.

The chain employs TRBV7-2 and TRBJ2-3; a possible D gene is TRBD1 (5 bases). V was pared by 5 bases and J by 0 bases, with 18 bases between. Germline V gene lookup returns CDR1 SGHTA and CDR2 FQGNSA. This CDR3 is built from 17 residues. CDR3 loop: CASSERRQPYSTDTQYF. The CDR3 region has the DNA TGTGCCAGCAGCGAGAGACGACAGCCTTATAGCACAGATACGCAGTATTTT. The variable domain in full, completed from reference TRBV7-2 and TRBJ2-3, reads GAGVSQSPSNKVTEKGKDVELRCDPISGHTALYWYRQSLGQGLEFLIYFQGNSAPDKSGLPSDRFSAERTGGSVSTLTIQRTQQEDSAVYLCASSERRQPYSTDTQYFGPGTRLTVL.

The CDR3 sequence: CASRPLSGGAGNEQFF. For the CDR3, the DNA is TGTGCCAGCAGACCTCTTAGCGGGGGGGCCGGAAATGAGCAGTTCTTC. The chain recombines TRBV5-6 with TRBJ2-1; 11 bases align to TRBD2. The CDR3 has 16 residues. V gave up 5 bases and J gave up 7 bases; unmatched junction bases: 11. CDR1 is SGHDT, CDR2 YYEEEE, per germline.

In this sample, this clone turned up a few times. V gene TRBV7-3 combines with J gene TRBJ2-3, with a tentative D call TRBD1 (6 bases). The CDR3 is 16 amino acids. The V gene lost 5 bases and the J gene lost 0 bases, with 15 bases spanning the gap. Germline CDR1 is SGHTA and CDR2 is FQGTGA. For the CDR3, the DNA is TGTGCCAGCAGCACCACTGCAGGGGTTAGCACAGATACGCAGTATTTT. Protein sequence: CASSTTAGVSTDTQYF. Complete variable domain (other parts from reference TRBV7-3 and TRBJ2-3): GAGVSQTPSNKVTEKGKYVELRCDPISGHTALYWYRQSLGQGPEFLIYFQGTGAADDSGLPNDRFFAVRPEGSVSTLKIQRTERGDSAVYLCASSTTAGVSTDTQYFGPGTRLTVL.

V and J are TRBV28 and TRBJ2-1; D not certain. Trimming removed 8 bases from V and 0 bases from J, with 8 bases in between. CDR1 is MDHEN and CDR2 is SYDVKM in the germline V gene. The CDR3 consists of 13 residues. The CDR3 sequence is CASCGTSYNEQFF. The CDR3 DNA follows: TGTGCCAGCTGCGGCACCTCCTACAATGAGCAGTTCTTC.

This chain joins TRBV6-1 and TRBJ2-3; TRBD2 agrees at 10 bases. V dropped 3 bases and J dropped 5; count of bases not matched to a gene: 2. Per germline, CDR1 MNHNS and CDR2 SASEGT. CDR3 length equals 14 residues. Here the CDR3 DNA reads TGTGCCAGCAGTGACGTAGCGGGGGGAGATACGCAGTATTTT. Protein product: CASSDVAGGDTQYF.

V is TRBV5-6 and J is TRBJ2-1; no reliable D call. The CDR3 runs to 12 residues. Germline CDR1 is SGHDT and CDR2 is YYEEEE. Trimming removed 2 bases at V and 5 bases at J, with 5 bases between. CDR3 amino acids: CASSLQHNEQFF. The CDR3, as DNA: TGTGCCAGCAGCTTACAGCACAATGAGCAGTTCTTC. Combining the CDR3 with reference TRBV5-6 and TRBJ2-1 gives the whole variable domain DAGVTQSPTHLIKTRGQQVTLRCSPKSGHDTVSWYQQALGQGPQFIFQYYEEEERQRGNFPDRFSGHQFPNYSSELNVNALLLGDSALYLCASSLQHNEQFFGPGTRLTVL.

This chain joins TRBV6-5 and TRBJ1-3; 7 bases are a match to TRBD1. The germline CDR1 and CDR2 sequences are MNHEY and SVGAGI. The CDR3 contains 15 residues. The ends lost 5 bases at V and 4 bases at J; junction bases unmatched: 8. The CDR3, as DNA: TGTGCCAGCAGTGGGCCCCAGGGGGAGGGAAACACCATATATTTT. It codes for CASSGPQGEGNTIYF.

J is TRBJ2-5 and V is TRBV18, with 10 positions matching TRBD2. Germline-derived CDR1 and CDR2 are KGHSH and LQKENI. V was clipped by 5 bases and J by 5 bases; unmatched bases: 8. The CDR3 spans 15 residues. CDR3 sequence: CASSSPGLARETQYF. The CDR3 DNA is TGTGCCAGCTCATCGCCGGGACTAGCGCGCGAGACCCAGTACTTC.

The V call is TRBV6-5, the J call TRBJ1-2; D is unclear. The CDR3 runs 15 residues. Between the trimmed V and J ends, which lost 0 bases and 7 bases, there was a span of 15 bases. Germline V gene data show CDR1 as MNHEY and CDR2 as SVGAGI. CDR3 loop: CASSYSPPRLSGYTF. CDR3 bases: TGTGCCAGCAGTTACTCCCCTCCCAGGTTGAGTGGCTACACCTTC.

Note on this clone: The junction and the germline gene differ at one end; a read error may be behind it. The chain links TRBV7-9 to TRBJ2-2; tentative D call: TRBD2 (6 bases). This CDR3 is 14 amino acids long. The germline gives CDR1 SEHNR, CDR2 FQNEAQ (reference sequence). In DNA, the CDR3 is TGTGCCAGCACCGTTCTAGCGAAGACCGGGGAGCTGTTTTTT. Encoded protein: CASTVLAKTGELFF.

The table lists this clone with a count of one. This chain connects TRBV27 to TRBJ2-3, with D possibly being TRBD2 (6 bases). The germline V and J ends were trimmed by 7 bases and 9 bases, with 17 bases remaining between them. The CDR3 loop spans 13 amino acids. Germline V gene sequence: CDR1 MNHEY, CDR2 SMNVEV (reference sequence). The CDR3 bases are TGTGCCAGCACTAGCGCGGGATTGGGGACGCAGTATTTT. It specifies CASTSAGLGTQYF.

This clone has only one observation. The CDR3 DNA reads as TGTGCCAGTAGTATAGTTCTCTCGGCCTACAATGAGCAGTTCTTC. Protein product: CASSIVLSAYNEQFF. The rearrangement links TRBV19 to TRBJ2-1, with D uncertain. The length of the CDR3 is 15 residues. The ends were cut back, 1 base at V and 2 bases at J, with 9 bases in the middle. Germline V gives CDR1 LNHDA, CDR2 SQIVND (reference sequence).

CDR3 sequence reads: CASSEAEQGDGYTF. The CDR3 DNA follows: TGTGCCAGCAGTGAAGCGGAACAGGGAGATGGCTACACCTTC. The chain joins TRBV2 to TRBJ1-2, with D perhaps TRBD1 (6 bases). Germline CDR1 and CDR2: SNHLY and FYNNEI. The CDR3 totals 14 residues. V shed 0 bases and J shed 6 bases, with 11 bases lying between them. Combining the CDR3 with reference TRBV2 and TRBJ1-2 gives the whole variable domain EPEVTQTPSHQVTQMGQEVILRCVPISNHLYFYWYRQILGQKVEFLVSFYNNEISEKSEIFDDQFSVERPDGSNFTLKIRSTKLEDSAMYFCASSEAEQGDGYTFGSGTRLTVV.

This clone occurred a few times. J is TRBJ1-1 and V is TRBV14, with D uncertain. V shed 1 base and J shed 11 bases, with 8 bases lying between them. The CDR3 runs to 11 residues. From germline, CDR1 is SGHDN and CDR2 FVKESK. The CDR3 sequence: CASSQGGWAFF. CDR3 nucleotide sequence: TGTGCCAGCAGCCAAGGCGGTTGGGCTTTCTTT.

About this clone itself: The same CDR3 also results from other DNA sequences found in this sample. V gene TRBV7-9 combines with J gene TRBJ2-3; 7 bases align to TRBD2. Germline V gene lookup returns CDR1 SEHNR and CDR2 FQNEAQ (reference sequence). Unmatched junction bases numbered 7, after V lost 2 bases and J lost 2 bases. This CDR3 is built from 16 residues. CDR3 coding DNA: TGTGCCAGCAGCTTAAACCCTAGCGGAATCACAGATACGCAGTATTTT. It specifies CASSLNPSGITDTQYF.

V and J are TRBV6-6 and TRBJ2-2; the D gene is possibly TRBD1 (6 bases). This CDR3 is built from 15 residues. Germline CDR1 is MNHNY and CDR2 is SVGAGI (reference sequence). V was clipped by 4 bases and J by 6 bases, with 15 bases between them. CDR3 loop: CASSSNSYRAGELFF. Here the CDR3 DNA reads TGTGCCAGCAGTTCCAATTCCTACAGGGCCGGGGAGCTGTTTTTT.

The chain is built from TRBV6-1 and TRBJ2-3; 11 nucleotides agree with TRBD2. CDR1 is MNHNS and CDR2 is SASEGT in the germline V gene. This CDR3 region has 17 residues. Trimming at V came to 4 bases and at J to 8 bases, leaving 14 bases not matched to a gene. DNA for the CDR3: TGTGCCAGCAGTGCGGCACTAGCGGGGGACCCCGATGGTACGCAGTATTTT. It is translated as CASSAALAGDPDGTQYF.

This sequence joins TRBV7-9 and TRBJ2-1; 7 positions agree with TRBD1. The germline gives CDR1 SEHNR, CDR2 FQNEAQ (reference sequence). This CDR3 comprises 15 residues. Unmatched junction bases numbered 9, after V lost 4 bases and J lost 6 bases. In DNA form, the CDR3 reads TGTGCCAGCAGCTCACCGACAGGGAATTCCAATGAGCAGTTCTTC. It specifies CASSSPTGNSNEQFF.

This clone was seen a handful of times. The rearrangement joins TRBV30 to TRBJ1-6, with a tentative D call TRBD1 (6 bases). The V end was cut by 3 bases, the J end by 6 bases, with 15 bases between. The germline V gene has CDR1 GTSNPN and CDR2 SVGIG (reference sequence). The CDR3 length is 15 residues. Here the CDR3 DNA reads TGTGCCTGGAGCGTGTCGGACAGTCGTAATTCACCCCTCCACTTT. Translated: CAWSVSDSRNSPLHF.

The chain is built from TRBV27 and TRBJ1-2, with 7 bases matching TRBD1. V was pared by 0 bases and J by 6 bases, with 1 base of the junction left unmatched. The CDR3 is 13 amino acids. CDR1 MNHEY and CDR2 SMNVEV come from the germline V gene (reference sequence). CDR3: CASSLSGGNGYTF. The CDR3 DNA is TGTGCCAGCAGTTTATCAGGGGGCAATGGCTACACCTTC.

The gene calls are TRBV28 and TRBJ1-1; D is unresolved. Trimming left V 1 base short and J 9 bases short, with 12 bases between. Germline assignment: CDR1 MDHEN and CDR2 SYDVKM. This CDR3 is 13 amino acids long. This CDR3 reads CASSLSSQAKAFF. In DNA form, the CDR3 reads TGTGCCAGCAGTTTATCTAGCCAGGCAAAAGCTTTCTTT.